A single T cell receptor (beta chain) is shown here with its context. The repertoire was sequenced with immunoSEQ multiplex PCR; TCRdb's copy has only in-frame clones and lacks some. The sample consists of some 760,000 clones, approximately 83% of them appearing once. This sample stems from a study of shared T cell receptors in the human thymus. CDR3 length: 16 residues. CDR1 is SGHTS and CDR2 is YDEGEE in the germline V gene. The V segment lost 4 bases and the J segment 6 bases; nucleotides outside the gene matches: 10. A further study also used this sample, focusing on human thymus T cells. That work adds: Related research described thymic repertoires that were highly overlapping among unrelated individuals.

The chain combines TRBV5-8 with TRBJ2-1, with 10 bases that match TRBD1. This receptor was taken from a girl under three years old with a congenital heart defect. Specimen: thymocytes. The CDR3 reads CASSPDPGQGFNEQFF. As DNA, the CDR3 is TGTGCCAGCAGCCCAGATCCGGGACAGGGGTTCAATGAGCAGTTCTTC.